A selection of T cell receptor beta chains follows, all from one sample in a study of shared T cell receptors in the human thymus. Measured with immunoSEQ multiplex PCR; TCRdb has only the in-frame clones, and not every one. The sample contains about 730,000 clones, 80% to 90% of which appear only once. A further study also used this sample, focusing on human thymus T cells.

Material for sequencing was thymocytes. The origin of the receptors is a girl younger than two with a congenital heart defect. CDR3s include the opening cysteine and the closing phenylalanine or tryptophan. A D gene is named only where the DNA matches it firmly. Not every row has a clone size; where given, it reads once, few, many or a size class.

- | TRBJ2-5 | TRBV29-1 | - | TGCAGCGTTGATCTCTCCGGCCGGAAAGAGAAGCGCCCAACGAAAGAGACCCAGTACTTC | CSVDLSGRKEKRPTKETQYF
- | TRBJ1-1 | TRBV11-2 | once | TGTGCCAGCAGCTCCAGACATGAAGCTTTCTTT | CASSSRHEAFF
- | TRBJ2-7 | TRBV29-1 | - | TGCAGCGTTGAAGGGGGGCGCGGTGAGTACGAGCAGTACTTC | CSVEGGRGEYEQYF
- | TRBJ1-1 | TRBV11-1 | once | TGTGCCAGCAGCTCCTCGGGTGGTCGAGCTTTCTTT | CASSSSGGRAFF
TRBD1 | TRBJ2-7 | TRBV2 | - | TGTGCCAGCACCCAAGGGGACAGGGTAAAATGGCAGTACTTC | CASTQGDRVKWQYF
TRBD1 | TRBJ2-7 | TRBV28 | - | TGTGCCAGCAGTTGGCCGGACAGGTCTTCCTACGAGCAGTACTTC | CASSWPDRSSYEQYF
- | TRBJ1-2 | TRBV6-5 | once | TGTGCCAGCAGTTACGCACGGACACGACGTGGCTACACCTTC | CASSYARTRRGYTF
TRBD1 | TRBJ2-7 | TRBV4-3 | - | TGCGCCAGCAGCCAGGGGACAGTCTCCTACGAGCAGTACTTC | CASSQGTVSYEQYF
- | TRBJ2-3 | TRBV28 | - | TGTGCCAGCAGTTTGCGAAGATCGCCCAAGAGCACAGATACGCAGTATTTT | CASSLRRSPKSTDTQYF
TRBD1 | TRBJ2-6 | TRBV15 | - | TGTGCCACCAGCGGACAGGGTTCCTCTGGGGCCAACGTCCTGACTTTC | CATSGQGSSGANVLTF
- | TRBJ2-3 | TRBV9 | - | TGTGCCAGCAGCGTAGCTCCGCAACTAGGCTCCAGAACAGATACGCAGTATTTT | CASSVAPQLGSRTDTQYF
- | TRBJ1-2 | TRBV29-1 | - | TGCAGCGTTGATGAGGACAGCGTAATTTTCCTTGGTGGCTACACCTTC | CSVDEDSVIFLGGYTF
TRBD2 | TRBJ2-3 | TRBV10-1 | - | TGCGCCAGCAGTGAGTCGATAGTAGTAGCGGGGGCCGCCCTTGGCACAGATACGCAGTATTTT | CASSESIVVAGAALGTDTQYF
TRBD2 | TRBJ2-3 | TRBV27 | - | TGTGCCAGCAGTTTACCGCCTCCTAGCGGGGTAGTCACAGATACGCAGTATTTT | CASSLPPPSGVVTDTQYF
TRBD2 | TRBJ2-1 | TRBV7-8 | - | TGTGCCAGCAGCTTAGTGGGGGGGTACTACAATGAGCAGTTCTTC | CASSLVGGYYNEQFF
TRBD1 | TRBJ1-1 | TRBV2 | - | TGTGCCAGCACCGGGACAGGGGTGATGAGCACTGAAGCTTTCTTT | CASTGTGVMSTEAFF
TRBD1 | TRBJ2-3 | TRBV5-1 | - | TGCGCCAGCAGCTTGGAAACAGGGGTGGTAGCAGATACGCAGTATTTT | CASSLETGVVADTQYF
TRBD1 | TRBJ1-1 | TRBV27 | - | TGTGCCAGCAGTCTAAAGAACAGGGGGCGGTACACTGAAGCTTTCTTT | CASSLKNRGRYTEAFF
TRBD1 | TRBJ1-2 | TRBV7-9 | - | TGTGCCAGCAGCCCAACTGGGACAGGGAAAGTTCGAGGAGGCTACACCTTC | CASSPTGTGKVRGGYTF
TRBD1 | TRBJ1-1 | TRBV4-2 | - | TGTGCCAGCAGCCAAGGACCCGACAGGGGGAACACTGAAGCTTTCTTT | CASSQGPDRGNTEAFF
TRBD2 | TRBJ2-2 | TRBV19 | - | TGTGCCAGTAGTCTCGCCCCTTCTCCGGGACTAGCGGGGGGGGAAATATCGGGGGAGCTGTTTTTT | CASSLAPSPGLAGGEISGELFF
TRBD1 | TRBJ2-3 | TRBV27 | - | TGTGCCAGCAGTTACAACAGGGGGCCAGGGTGGCGGCTCAGCACAGATACGCAGTATTTT | CASSYNRGPGWRLSTDTQYF
- | TRBJ1-6 | TRBV5-1 | - | TGCGCCAGCAGCTTGGCCCGGTGGAATTCACCCCTCCACTTT | CASSLARWNSPLHF